This entry describes one T cell receptor beta chain. It has no known antigen specificity. Base qualities are not at hand, and no much larger clone is one base apart. TCRbeta CDR3 regions were amplified from genomic DNA by means of the immunoSEQ Assay, a bias-controlled multiplex PCR. In the paper's pipeline: The number of nucleated cells in each sample was estimated by amplification of reference gene primers within the assay. To quantify the absolute abundance of each unique TCRbeta CDR3 rearrangement, sequence reads were collapsed and filtered. For each sample, productive Simpson clonality was calculated as the square root of Simpson's diversity index over productive rearrangements. TCRdb took over this immuneACCESS table, retaining in-frame rearrangements with V and J assigned. Such tables are incomplete; in checked studies, under half of the missing clones stem from an unresolved V gene, and the remainder is unexplained. V, J and clone size were drawn from that table, and D and trimming were deduced from the DNA. Within this sample are about 430,000 clones, with around nine tenths of them counted one time only. Roughly 1.4% of the sample goes to the ten largest clones.

Enrolling through a virtual design, the prospective study's participants ranged in age from roughly 18 to 89 years and lived across 24 United States geographic areas. In the prospective study, participants were assigned to cohorts based on the clinical history participants reported in a screening survey and a study questionnaire. A participant counted as exposed if, within 2 weeks of entering the study, that participant had been in contact with someone who had a PCR-confirmed or clinician-diagnosed COVID-19 case. Each participant in the prospective study had whole blood, serum and a nasopharyngeal or oropharyngeal swab collected by mobile phlebotomists. Additional blood draws and questionnaires over an approximately 2-month period could optionally be provided by prospective study participants. Blood samples from the prospective study were shipped frozen or at room temperature prior to DNA extraction.

The data were obtained in a study of blood T cell repertoires in COVID-19 (dated by TCRdb to the early 2020s). At the level of the whole study: Collaborator samples came from the United States, Italy and Spain and covered acute and convalescent phases of COVID-19. Where available, HLA class I and class II types were taken from metadata supplied by the sample provider and were not determined by assay-based typing. The sample metadata nearly always contained a de-identified subject ID, COVID-19 status, age in years and sex. The dataset comprised deeply sampled blood TCRbeta repertoires from subjects exposed to, actively infected with, or recovered from COVID-19. The prospective study material was composed of cDNA or gDNA derived from T cells, B-cell-depleted T cells, or PBMCs. The samples were drawn from two sources: the first 160 participants of the ongoing ImmuneRACE study, and 950 to 1,500 subjects contributed by 6 global collaborators. A freely available public database, intended as a resource for researchers studying the immune response to SARS-CoV-2, is where the repertoires were released. The investigation overall reported the following: The quantity of clinical and demographic metadata differed by source and by participant and was supplied without curation.

The receptor was isolated from a woman aged 18 to 35 who had been exposed to COVID-19. Material for sequencing was PBMCs or T cells enriched from blood (not recorded which).

The nucleotide sequence is given as TGTGCCAGCGGAGACGGCGGAAGGCCCCAGCATTTT. This translates into CASGDGGRPQHF. This sequence uses TRBV28 and TRBJ1-5; a confident D gene designation cannot be given. The CDR3 runs 12 residues from the cysteine to the phenylalanine. Only the CDR3 DNA stays, 36 bases, in frame from base 1. A distance of 14 bases separates the germline ends of V and J, which lose 8 bases and 9 bases respectively. From a lookup of the germline V gene, CDR1 and CDR2 are MDHEN and SYDVKM.